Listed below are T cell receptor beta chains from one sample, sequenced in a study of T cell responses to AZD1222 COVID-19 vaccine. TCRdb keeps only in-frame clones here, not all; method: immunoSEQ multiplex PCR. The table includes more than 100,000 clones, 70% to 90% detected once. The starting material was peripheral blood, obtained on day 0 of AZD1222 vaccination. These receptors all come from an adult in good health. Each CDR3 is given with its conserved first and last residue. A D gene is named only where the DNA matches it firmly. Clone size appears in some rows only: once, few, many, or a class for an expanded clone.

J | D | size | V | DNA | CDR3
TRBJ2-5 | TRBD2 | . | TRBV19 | TGTGCCAGTAGTATATTGGCGGGAGGGTTAAAAGAGACCCAGTACTTC | CASSILAGGLKETQYF
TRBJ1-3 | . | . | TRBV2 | TGTGCCAGCAGCAGGGAGAACTCTGGAAACACCATATATTTT | CASSRENSGNTIYF
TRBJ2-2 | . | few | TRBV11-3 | TGTGCCAGCAGCTTAGTTCGGGGTACCGGGGAGCTGTTTTTT | CASSLVRGTGELFF
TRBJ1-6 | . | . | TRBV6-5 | TGTGCCAGTACAGTGGGATTGAATTCACCCCTCCACTTT | CASTVGLNSPLHF
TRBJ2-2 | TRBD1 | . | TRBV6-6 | TGTGCCAGCAGTTCGAGGACAGGGACCGGGGAGCTGTTTTTT | CASSSRTGTGELFF
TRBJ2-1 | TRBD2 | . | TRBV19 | TGTGCCAGCCAGCCGGATAGCGGGAGCGGTATGAATGAGCAGTTCTTC | CASQPDSGSGMNEQFF
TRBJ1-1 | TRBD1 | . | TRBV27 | TGTGCCAGCAGTAAAAGTGGACAGGGTGGGGGTTATACTGAAGCTTTCTTT | CASSKSGQGGGYTEAFF
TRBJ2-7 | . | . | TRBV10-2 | TGCGCCAGCAGTGGGGGCGGGATTAGATCCTACGAGCAGTACTTC | CASSGGGIRSYEQYF
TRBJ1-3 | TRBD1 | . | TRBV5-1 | TGCGCCAGCAGCTCGGGACAGGAGGGCTCTGGAAACACCATATATTTT | CASSSGQEGSGNTIYF
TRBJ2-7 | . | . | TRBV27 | TGTGCCAGCAGTGACCAGTGGGGGGCTACCTACGAGCAGTACTTC | CASSDQWGATYEQYF
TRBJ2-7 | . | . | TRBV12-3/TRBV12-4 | TGTGCCAGCAGGGAAAACAGGGTCTACGAGCAGTACTTC | CASRENRVYEQYF
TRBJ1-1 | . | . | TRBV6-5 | TGTGCCAGCCTCAGGAACACTGAAGCTTTCTTT | CASLRNTEAFF
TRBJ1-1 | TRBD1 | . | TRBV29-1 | TGCAGCGCCCTACGGACAGGGCTGAACACTGAAGCTTTCTTT | CSALRTGLNTEAFF
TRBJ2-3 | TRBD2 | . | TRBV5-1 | TGCGCCAGCAGCCCTCTGGGACTAGCGGGAGATACGCAGTATTTT | CASSPLGLAGDTQYF
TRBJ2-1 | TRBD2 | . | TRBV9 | TGTGCCAGCAGCGGGGGACTAGCGGGAAGGAATGAGCAGTTCTTC | CASSGGLAGRNEQFF
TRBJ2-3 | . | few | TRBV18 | TGTGCCAGCTCACCAGGAAGCCGGGGGGCCACAGATACGCAGTATTTT | CASSPGSRGATDTQYF
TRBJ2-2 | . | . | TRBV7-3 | TGTGCCAGCAGGGGGAGCGGGCCGACCGGGGAGCTGTTTTTT | CASRGSGPTGELFF
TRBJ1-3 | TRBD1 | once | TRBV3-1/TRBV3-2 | TGTGCCAGCAGCCCCAGAGGGGGCCTAGGGGGAAACACCATATATTTT | CASSPRGGLGGNTIYF
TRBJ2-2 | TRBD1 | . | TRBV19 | TGTGCCAGTAGTAGAGACAGGGGGAGCGGGGAGCTGTTTTTT | CASSRDRGSGELFF
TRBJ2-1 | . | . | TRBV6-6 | TGTGCCAGCAGTACTCCCACTAGCACCCATGAGCAGTTCTTC | CASSTPTSTHEQFF
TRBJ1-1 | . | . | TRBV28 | TGTGCCAGCAGCCCCCCCCAGAACACTGAAGCTTTCTTT | CASSPPQNTEAFF
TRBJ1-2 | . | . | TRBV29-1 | TGCAGCGGCGGGGGGCAGTGGGGCTACACCTTC | CSGGGQWGYTF